Below are 19 T cell receptor beta chains sequenced from a single sample in a study of glioma-infiltrating T cells. Using RNA template, CDR3s of TCR alpha and beta were amplified with iRepertoire arm-PCR. TCRdb used MiXCR to reprocess the multiplex PCR reads, holding one entry per CDR3 protein. The sample has under 130,000 distinct CDR3 sequences; 29% are singletons. Material for sequencing was glioma tissue, nonneoplastic brain tissue, or PBMCs (not recorded which). These receptors were collected from a human donor with low-grade glioma or glioblastoma, undergoing nonglioma brain surgery, or in good health (not recorded which).

For the CDR3, the DNA is TGTGCCAGCAGCTTGCCGAACAGGGCAGCGCGCTATGGCTACACCTTC. Translation: CASSLPNRAARYGYTF. The J gene is TRBJ1-2, the V gene TRBV7-3, with a possible D match to TRBD1 (6 bases). This CDR3 is built from 16 residues. Trimming removed 3 bases from V and 4 bases from J, with 18 bases in between. From germline, CDR1 is SGHTA and CDR2 FQGTGA.

This sequence joins TRBV5-1 and TRBJ2-1; weak D call: TRBD2 (5 bases). The V end was cut by 7 bases, the J end by 0 bases, with 14 bases between. CDR1 SGHRS and CDR2 YFSETQ come from the germline V gene. The length of the CDR3 is 15 residues. CDR3 residues: CASERSGSSYNEQFF. DNA of the CDR3: TGCGCCAGCGAAAGGTCGGGGAGCTCCTACAATGAGCAGTTCTTC.

Concerning this clonotype itself: With a much larger clone just one base away, this may be a read error. The genes are TRBV6-2 or TRBV6-3 and TRBJ1-3; D gene uncertain. This CDR3 region has 12 residues. CDR1 and CDR2 (germline): MNHEY, SVGEGT. CDR3 amino acids: CVSSPRGNTIYF. CDR3 nucleotide sequence: TGTGTCAGCAGCCCCCGGGGAAACACCATATATTTT.

This clonotype was detected a few times. The genes are TRBV18 and TRBJ1-2, with a weak D call TRBD1 (5 bases). The germline V gene encodes CDR1 KGHSH and CDR2 LQKENI. This CDR3 has 15 residues. Trimming stripped 2 bases from V and 4 bases from J, with 14 bases between. The CDR3 loop reads CASSPGALTPYGYTF. For the CDR3, the DNA is TGTGCCAGCTCACCAGGGGCACTGACGCCCTATGGCTACACCTTC.

Remarks on this clonotype: The junction departs from the called germline gene at one end, perhaps through a read error. The V and J genes are TRBV2 and TRBJ2-4, with 8 positions matching TRBD2. Germline CDR1 is SNHLY and CDR2 is FYNNEI. This CDR3 contains 14 residues. CDR3 in amino acids: CASGEGSGGYIQYF. The CDR3 nucleotides are TGTGCCAGCGGTGAGGGAAGCGGGGGTTACATTCAGTACTTC. Based on the CDR3 plus reference TRBV2 and TRBJ2-4, the full variable domain is EPEVTQTPSHQVTQMGQEVILRCVPISNHLYFYWYRQILGQKVEFLVSFYNNEISEKSEIFDDQFSVERPDGSNFTLKIRSTKLEDSAMYFCASGEGSGGYIQYFGAGTRLSVL.

This clonotype was observed at least ten times. V usage is TRBV20-1 and J usage is TRBJ1-2; D uncertain. The V end lost 0 bases, the J end lost 5 bases, and 13 bases lay between the germline ends. This CDR3 is built from 14 residues. Per the germline V gene, CDR1 is DFQATT and CDR2 is SNEGSKA (reference sequence). The CDR3 region has the DNA TGCAGTGCTAGAGATGACTCCCGAGGGTATGGCTACACCTTC. It translates to CSARDDSRGYGYTF.

The chain couples TRBV5-6 to TRBJ1-5; D ambiguous. Germline lookup yields CDR1 SGHDT and CDR2 YYEEEE. Trimming stripped 4 bases from V and 0 bases from J, with 11 bases between. This CDR3 spans 15 amino acids. The CDR3 here is CASSPGYHSNQPQHF. In DNA form, the CDR3 reads TGTGCCAGCAGCCCAGGCTATCATAGCAATCAGCCCCAGCATTTT.

This clonotype is labeled as medium-sized (0.01 to 0.1%). V is TRBV28 and J is TRBJ1-1; no definite D call. Germline CDR1 reads MDHEN; CDR2 reads SYDVKM. CDR3 size: 11 residues. Between the trimmed V and J ends, which lost 5 bases and 8 bases, there was a span of 9 bases. The DNA of the CDR3 is TGTGCCAGCAGTGGAATTCCCGAAGCTTTCTTT. This translates into CASSGIPEAFF.

This clonotype occurred a few times. The CDR3 DNA follows: TGTGCCAGTAGTCCCCTATTCGGAGCAGTCGACACAGATACGCAGTATTTT. Its protein product is CASSPLFGAVDTDTQYF. The J gene is TRBJ2-3, the V gene TRBV19; D gene ambiguous. Germline CDR1 reads LNHDA; CDR2 reads SQIVND (reference sequence). This CDR3 is 17 amino acids long. V lost 5 bases and J lost 2, with 20 bases in between.

A few counts support this clonotype. V usage is TRBV12-3 or TRBV12-4 and J usage is TRBJ1-2, with D hard to call. This CDR3 is 13 amino acids long. V was cut by 3 bases and J by 6 bases, with 11 bases left in between. This CDR3 is CASSLGMGDGYTF. The DNA of the CDR3 is TGTGCCAGCAGTTTGGGCATGGGTGATGGCTACACCTTC.

The rearrangement links TRBV19 to TRBJ1-5, with D possibly being TRBD1 (5 bases). CDR3 length equals 13 residues. CDR1 and CDR2 from the germline V gene are LNHDA and SQIVND (reference sequence). V was pared by 9 bases and J by 5 bases, with 14 bases between. CDR3 DNA sequence: TGTGCCAGCCGGGGCCGAGAGTATCAGCCCCAGCATTTT. It specifies CASRGREYQPQHF.

About this clonotype: A much more abundant neighbour one base away suggests this may be a read error. For the CDR3, the DNA is TGTGCCAGCAGTTACGACAGGGACAAAAACACTCAGTACTTC. It is translated as CASSYDRDKNTQYF. The chain employs TRBV6-5 and TRBJ2-4; the match to TRBD1 covers 7 bases. The germline V gene encodes CDR1 MNHEY and CDR2 SVGAGI. CDR3 length: 14 amino acids.

On this clonotype itself: This may stem from a read error, because a much larger clone lies one nucleotide away. V gene TRBV27 combines with J gene TRBJ2-2, with D possibly being TRBD1 (6 bases). The CDR3 covers 15 residues. V dropped 2 bases and J dropped 0 bases, with 7 bases sitting between them. Germline CDR1 reads MNHEY; CDR2 reads SMNVEV (reference sequence). The CDR3 sequence is CASSLGQTNTGELFF. CDR3 coding DNA: TGTGCCAGCAGTTTAGGACAGACGAACACCGGGGAGCTGTTTTTT.

About this clonotype: This CDR3 fails to terminate in the conserved phenylalanine or tryptophan, so it likely reflects a read error. The chain employs TRBV27 and TRBJ1-1; D gene uncertain. Looked up from germline, CDR1 is MNHEY and CDR2 is SMNVEV (reference sequence). The CDR3 length is 14 residues. The V and J ends lost 6 bases and 0 bases respectively, with 11 bases between them. CDR3 in DNA: TGTGCCAGCAGACTTGGACCTTTGAACACTGAAGCTTTCTTA. This codes for CASRLGPLNTEAFL.

This clonotype was counted ten times or more. The chain combines TRBV20-1 with TRBJ1-4; tentative D call: TRBD1 (6 bases). V lost 1 base and J 0 bases, leaving 18 bases between the germline ends. CDR1 DFQATT and CDR2 SNEGSKA come from the germline V gene (reference sequence). There are 18 residues in the CDR3. The DNA of the CDR3 is TGCAGTGCTAGAGGCCGGCAGGGGCAGATTGCAACTAATGAAAAACTGTTTTTT. Translated: CSARGRQGQIATNEKLFF.

This clonotype is a singleton in its sample. This could be a read error, since a much larger clone is one nucleotide away. This is likely a read error, given that the CDR3 carries no conserved phenylalanine or tryptophan at its end. This chain connects TRBV4-2 to TRBJ1-6; possible D gene TRBD1, 5 bases. Looked up from germline, CDR1 is LGHNA and CDR2 is YNFKEQ. Trimming left V 3 bases short and J 9 bases short, with 18 bases between. The CDR3 consists of 16 residues. In nucleotides, the CDR3 is TGTGCCAGCAGCCATGACCGGGACCGGGGGACTTCACCCCTCCACCTT. The encoded protein is CASSHDRDRGTSPLHL.

This clonotype was recorded many times. V usage is TRBV20-1 and J usage is TRBJ2-1; 8 positions match TRBD2. V lost 6 bases, J lost 4 bases, and 8 bases stayed unmatched. This CDR3 has 14 amino acids. Germline CDR1 and CDR2: DFQATT and SNEGSKA (reference sequence). CDR3 DNA sequence: TGCAGTGCAGGCGTCGGGGGGGGTTACAATGAGCAGTTCTTC. It is translated as CSAGVGGGYNEQFF.

This clonotype showed up just a few times. The chain recombines TRBV4-3 with TRBJ2-1; maybe TRBD2 (6 bases). Between the trimmed V and J ends, which lost 0 bases and 8 bases, there was a span of 11 bases. CDR1 is LGHNA, CDR2 YSLEER, per germline. This CDR3 spans 14 amino acids. DNA for the CDR3: TGCGCCAGCAGCCAAGACCCGTCGGGGGATGAGCAGTTCTTC. Its translation: CASSQDPSGDEQFF.

In its sample, this clonotype was seen many times. This chain joins TRBV11-3 and TRBJ2-3, with 7 nucleotides matching TRBD2. The germline CDR1 and CDR2 sequences are SGHNT and YENEEA. Unmatched junction bases numbered 5, after V lost 1 base and J lost 4 bases. The CDR3 covers 15 residues. This chain's CDR3 is CASSLGSGASDTQYF. CDR3 DNA: TGTGCCAGCAGCTTAGGCAGCGGGGCCTCAGATACGCAGTATTTT.